The 7 T cell receptor beta chains given below trace back to one sample, sequenced in a study of blood T cell repertoires in COVID-19. Profiled with immunoSEQ multiplex PCR; TCRdb holds only in-frame clones, not every one. The data contain 150,000 to 200,000 clones, roughly 80% of them singletons. Sample: PBMCs or T cells enriched from blood (not recorded which). These receptors came from a woman aged 45-59 years who had recovered from COVID-19.

The CDR3 DNA sequence: TGTGCCAGCAGTCCGGGACAGGGCCATGGCTACACCTTC. Encoded protein: CASSPGQGHGYTF. V is TRBV28 and J is TRBJ1-2; TRBD1 matches at 9 bases. Germline assignment: CDR1 MDHEN and CDR2 SYDVKM. This CDR3 is 13 amino acids long. The ends lost 5 bases at V and 6 bases at J; junction bases unmatched: 4.

This clone has only a few counts. This chain joins TRBV18 and TRBJ1-6; no clear D. The CDR3 consists of 17 residues. Germline-derived CDR1 and CDR2 are KGHSH and LQKENI. Trimming took off 0 bases at V and 7 bases at J, with 16 bases between the two ends. The CDR3 loop is CASSPPTPVPGNSPLHF. CDR3 bases: TGTGCCAGCTCACCACCAACGCCCGTCCCGGGGAATTCACCCCTCCACTTT.

The chain carries TRBV18 and TRBJ1-5; 10 bases align to TRBD1. Looked up from germline, CDR1 is KGHSH and CDR2 is LQKENI. Trimming cost V 6 bases and J 3 bases; bases outside gene matches: 5. The CDR3 is made up of 15 amino acids. This chain's CDR3 is CASSPGQGINQPQHF. As DNA, the CDR3 is TGTGCCAGCTCTCCGGGACAGGGGATCAATCAGCCCCAGCATTTT.

The V call is TRBV6-6, the J call TRBJ1-6; 7 bases line up with TRBD1. With 7 bases clipped from V and 7 bases from J, the junction kept 10 bases outside the gene matches. Per germline, CDR1 MNHNY and CDR2 SVGAGI (reference sequence). CDR3 length equals 15 residues. CDR3 sequence (DNA): TGTGCCAGCATACGAACAGGGGTTGGAAATTCACCCCTCCACTTT. It yields the protein CASIRTGVGNSPLHF.

This sequence joins TRBV7-9 and TRBJ2-1; TRBD2 agrees at 9 bases. V was clipped by 2 bases and J by 6 bases; unmatched bases: 8. Germline V gene sequence: CDR1 SEHNR, CDR2 FQNEAQ (reference sequence). The CDR3 runs to 16 residues. This chain's CDR3 is CASSLSWAGGGNEQFF. Here the CDR3 DNA reads TGTGCCAGCAGCTTATCTTGGGCGGGAGGGGGCAATGAGCAGTTCTTC.

This chain links TRBV28 with TRBJ1-5; D not resolved. V lost 3 bases and J lost 3, with 9 bases in between. This CDR3 spans 14 amino acids. Germline V lookup: CDR1 MDHEN, CDR2 SYDVKM. The CDR3 sequence is CASSLPANNQPQHF. In DNA, the CDR3 is TGTGCCAGCAGTTTGCCAGCGAACAATCAGCCCCAGCATTTT.

In this sample, this clone turned up many times. The chain couples TRBV6-5 to TRBJ2-1; D is unresolved. Germline V gene lookup returns CDR1 MNHEY and CDR2 SVGAGI. The CDR3 sequence is 15 residues long. V was shortened by 7 bases and J by 0 bases, with 13 bases between the two germline ends. CDR3 bases: TGTGCCAGCACCATGTGGGCAGTCTCCTACAATGAGCAGTTCTTC. As protein: CASTMWAVSYNEQFF.